These 20 T cell receptor beta chains share one sample of origin, sequenced in a study of cytotoxic CD8 clonotypes in ibrutinib-treated CLL. Measured with immunoSEQ multiplex PCR; TCRdb has only the in-frame clones, and not every one. Seen here are about 200,000 clones, around three quarters observed once, and the top ten hold 10% to 15%. The sample consisted of PBMCs, taken after 24 months of ibrutinib treatment. These receptors were taken from a human donor with chronic lymphocytic leukemia.

The rearrangement joins TRBV2 to TRBJ1-2, with 7 positions matching TRBD1. The CDR3 covers 14 residues. Germline V gives CDR1 SNHLY, CDR2 FYNNEI. The V gene end was trimmed by 3 bases and the J gene end by 4 bases; junction bases not matched to a gene: 5. CDR3 sequence reads: CASSEPGQIYGYTF. Here the CDR3 DNA reads TGTGCCAGCAGTGAGCCGGGACAGATCTATGGCTACACCTTC. The variable domain in full, completed from reference TRBV2 and TRBJ1-2, reads EPEVTQTPSHQVTQMGQEVILRCVPISNHLYFYWYRQILGQKVEFLVSFYNNEISEKSEIFDDQFSVERPDGSNFTLKIRSTKLEDSAMYFCASSEPGQIYGYTFGSGTRLTVV.

V and J are TRBV6-1 and TRBJ2-7; possible D gene TRBD1, 6 bases. The CDR3 has 15 amino acids. V was pared by 4 bases and J by 0 bases, with 13 bases between. Germline V gives CDR1 MNHNS, CDR2 SASEGT. Written as DNA, the CDR3 is TGTGCCAGCAGTGCGACAGGACTCAGCTCCTACGAGCAGTACTTC. It codes for CASSATGLSSYEQYF.

This clone was detected only a few times. The V and J genes are TRBV29-1 and TRBJ2-3; a weak D match, TRBD1 (6 bases). Trimming cost V 4 bases and J 0 bases, with 8 bases left between them. CDR1 and CDR2 from the germline V gene are SQVTM and ANQGSEA. CDR3 length: 13 amino acids. The CDR3 sequence is CSVADSSTDTQYF. The CDR3 bases are TGCAGCGTTGCGGACAGTAGCACAGATACGCAGTATTTT.

This clone was seen only a few times. The chain links TRBV2 to TRBJ2-7; 9 bases agree with TRBD1. V shed 6 bases and J 3 bases; nucleotides not matched to a gene: 6. Germline assignment: CDR1 SNHLY and CDR2 FYNNEI. This CDR3 has 14 residues. CDR3 in amino acids: CASSTGGVYYEQYF. The CDR3 nucleotides are TGTGCCAGCAGCACAGGGGGCGTATACTACGAGCAGTACTTC.

The chain has TRBV2 and TRBJ2-1; possible D gene TRBD2, 6 bases. CDR1 and CDR2 from the germline V gene are SNHLY and FYNNEI. Trimming pared 4 bases from V and 4 bases from J, leaving 14 bases between. The CDR3 loop spans 15 amino acids. CDR3 DNA: TGTGCCAGCAGTGTAGTGCGGAGGGCGTACAATGAGCAGTTCTTC. This codes for CASSVVRRAYNEQFF.

This chain joins TRBV15 and TRBJ2-1; 7 nucleotides match TRBD2. The CDR3 sequence is 16 residues long. The V segment lost 7 bases and the J segment 7 bases; nucleotides outside the gene matches: 16. The V gene's germline CDR1 is LNHNV and CDR2 YYDKDF (reference sequence). Written as DNA, the CDR3 is TGTGCCACCATCGAGATAAGGCGGGAGAGAATTAATGAGCAGTTCTTC. Encoded protein: CATIEIRRERINEQFF.

This chain links TRBV2 with TRBJ1-2, with D possibly matching TRBD1 (6 bases). The CDR3 is 13 amino acids. With 7 bases removed from V and 0 bases from J, the gap between germline ends came to 9 bases. Per the germline V gene, CDR1 is SNHLY and CDR2 is FYNNEI. CDR3 in amino acids: CASTGQTNYGYTF. The DNA of the CDR3 is TGTGCCAGCACAGGACAGACTAACTATGGCTACACCTTC. The full variable domain, completed using reference TRBV2 and TRBJ1-2, is EPEVTQTPSHQVTQMGQEVILRCVPISNHLYFYWYRQILGQKVEFLVSFYNNEISEKSEIFDDQFSVERPDGSNFTLKIRSTKLEDSAMYFCASTGQTNYGYTFGSGTRLTVV.

The rearrangement uses TRBV4-3 and TRBJ2-3, with a weak D call TRBD2 (6 bases). V lost 0 bases to trimming and J lost 5 bases, with 15 bases between them. CDR3 length: 16 residues. Germline CDR1 LGHNA, CDR2 YSLEER. CDR3 sequence reads: CASSQDRDSLRDTQYF. CDR3 DNA sequence: TGCGCCAGCAGCCAAGATCGGGACTCGCTAAGAGATACGCAGTATTTT.

The genes are TRBV5-6 and TRBJ1-2; no firm D call. CDR1 and CDR2 from the germline V gene are SGHDT and YYEEEE. CDR3 length: 16 residues. V was cut by 4 bases and J by 6 bases, with 22 bases left in between. CDR3 sequence (DNA): TGTGCCAGCAGCCCCGGCAGGCTGGTAGTCTCTCATGGCTACACCTTC. This gives the protein CASSPGRLVVSHGYTF.

This chain joins TRBV2 and TRBJ2-3; D perhaps matches TRBD2 (5 bases). Germline CDR1 is SNHLY and CDR2 is FYNNEI. V dropped 7 bases and J dropped 0 bases, with 8 bases sitting between them. The CDR3 is made up of 13 amino acids. CDR3 sequence (DNA): TGTGCCAGCATGCGCGGGAGCACAGATACGCAGTATTTT. Protein: CASMRGSTDTQYF.

This rearrangement joins TRBV5-1 to TRBJ2-7, with 10 bases lining up with TRBD1. Germline V gives CDR1 SGHRS, CDR2 YFSETQ. J gave up 9 bases and V 5 bases, and 5 bases lay outside the gene matches. This CDR3 is built from 12 residues. The CDR3: CASSSDRGAQYF. The CDR3 DNA follows: TGCGCCAGCAGTTCGGACAGGGGGGCGCAGTACTTC.

The rearrangement joins TRBV11-1 to TRBJ2-5; D is unclear. Germline assignment: CDR1 SGHAT and CDR2 FQDESV (reference sequence). CDR3 length: 13 amino acids. V lost 3 bases to trimming and J lost 3 bases, with 8 bases between them. The CDR3 spells CASSFRLEETQYF. In DNA form, the CDR3 reads TGTGCCAGCAGCTTTAGACTGGAAGAGACCCAGTACTTC.

This clone was picked up a small number of times. The chain couples TRBV19 to TRBJ1-1, with a weak D call TRBD1 (5 bases). The V and J ends lost 5 bases and 4 bases respectively, with 11 bases between them. The CDR3 is 13 amino acids. From germline, CDR1 is LNHDA and CDR2 SQIVND (reference sequence). The CDR3 loop is CASSSQGATEAFF. The CDR3 coding sequence is TGTGCCAGTAGTTCTCAGGGCGCCACTGAAGCTTTCTTT.

The genes are TRBV9 and TRBJ2-3; the match to TRBD2 covers 10 bases. J lost 2 bases, V lost 4 bases, and 7 bases had no gene match. In germline, CDR1 is SGDLS, CDR2 YYNGEE. The CDR3 is 16 residues long. The CDR3 region is CASSKGTSAVTDTQYF. The CDR3, as DNA: TGTGCCAGCAGCAAAGGGACTAGCGCGGTCACAGATACGCAGTATTTT. Full variable domain (remainder filled in from reference TRBV9 and TRBJ2-3): DSGVTQTPKHLITATGQRVTLRCSPRSGDLSVYWYQQSLDQGLQFLIQYYNGEERAKGNILERFSAQQFPDLHSELNLSSLELGDSALYFCASSKGTSAVTDTQYFGPGTRLTVL.

The rearrangement uses TRBV19 and TRBJ2-1, with 13 nucleotides matching TRBD2. CDR3 length: 16 residues. Losses at the gene ends were 5 bases for V and 3 bases for J; bases not matched to a gene: 4. CDR1 and CDR2 from the germline V gene are LNHDA and SQIVND (reference sequence). The CDR3 region is CASSPRTSGGYNEQFF. The CDR3 DNA follows: TGTGCCAGTAGTCCCCGGACTAGCGGGGGCTACAATGAGCAGTTCTTC.

This clone turned up a few times. The chain carries TRBV18 and TRBJ2-7, with no clear D. Per germline, CDR1 KGHSH and CDR2 LQKENI. CDR3 length: 13 residues. Trimming left V 0 bases short and J 6 bases short, with 9 bases between. For the CDR3, the DNA is TGTGCCAGCTCACCACCTACGGTAGGCGAGCAGTACTTC. Translated: CASSPPTVGEQYF.

The gene calls are TRBV5-1 and TRBJ2-1, with 8 positions matching TRBD2. The CDR3 totals 16 residues. Trimming at V came to 0 bases and at J to 3 bases, leaving 5 bases not matched to a gene. CDR1 SGHRS and CDR2 YFSETQ come from the germline V gene. The CDR3 DNA follows: TGCGCCAGCAGCTTGGACCCGGGAGGGGGCTACAATGAGCAGTTCTTC. Translated, it gives CASSLDPGGGYNEQFF.

This clone was observed a few times. The chain is built from TRBV7-2 and TRBJ2-1; 9 positions agree with TRBD2. The length of the CDR3 is 16 residues. Germline CDR1 is SGHTA and CDR2 is FQGNSA. V lost 1 base and J lost 6; bases outside the gene matches: 7. The chain's CDR3 is CASSLVGLAGTNEQFF. DNA for the CDR3: TGTGCCAGCAGCTTAGTTGGCCTAGCGGGAACCAATGAGCAGTTCTTC.

This chain connects TRBV6-5 to TRBJ2-3; TRBD2 agrees at 9 bases. V lost 2 bases, J lost 6 bases, and 9 bases stayed unmatched. This CDR3 comprises 16 residues. Germline V gene lookup returns CDR1 MNHEY and CDR2 SVGAGI. The CDR3 loop is CASSYRVAGGLDTQYF. CDR3 nucleotide sequence: TGTGCCAGCAGTTACAGGGTTGCGGGAGGGCTTGATACGCAGTATTTT.

The J gene is TRBJ2-1, the V gene TRBV2, with D unresolved. Per the germline V gene, CDR1 is SNHLY and CDR2 is FYNNEI. Trimming took off 5 bases at V and 6 bases at J, with 11 bases between the two ends. The CDR3 is 13 amino acids. The CDR3 coding sequence is TGTGCCAGCAGTTGGAGAGCCCGCAATGAGCAGTTCTTC. This codes for CASSWRARNEQFF.